A selection of T cell receptor beta chains follows, all from one sample in a study of graft-versus-host responses after intestinal transplantation. Produced via immunoSEQ multiplex PCR; TCRdb's table is partial and in-frame only. This sample has tens of thousands of clones, with about 94% found just once. Their specific antigens are unknown. Here the sequenced sample was unstimulated CD4+ T cells sorted from spleen or lymph node cells, taken before transplant. The source of these receptors is a human donor who was the organ donor for an intestinal transplant. Both conserved end residues are part of each CDR3. The D gene is left open where the match is weak. Clone size is not always given. Where it is, it says once, few, many or a class for expanded clones.

CDR3 length: 16
V gene: TRBV19
J gene: TRBJ1-1
D gene: .
clone size: .
CDR3 protein: CASSSRTVRMNTEAFF
CDR3 DNA: TGTGCCAGTAGTTCCCGGACAGTTAGGATGAACACTGAAGCTTTCTTT

CDR3 length: 15
V gene: TRBV19
J gene: TRBJ1-5
D gene: .
clone size: .
CDR3 protein: CASSIGAVGNQPQHF
CDR3 DNA: TGTGCCAGTAGTATTGGTGCGGTCGGCAATCAGCCCCAGCATTTT

CDR3 length: 14
V gene: TRBV5-1
J gene: TRBJ2-1
D gene: TRBD1
clone size: .
CDR3 protein: CASSLGTGNHEQFF
CDR3 DNA: TGCGCCAGCAGCTTGGGGACAGGGAACCATGAGCAGTTCTTC

CDR3 length: 15
V gene: TRBV4-3
J gene: TRBJ1-2
D gene: .
clone size: .
CDR3 protein: CASSQEFGVNYGYTF
CDR3 DNA: TGCGCCAGCAGCCAAGAGTTCGGAGTTAACTATGGCTACACCTTC

CDR3 length: 14
V gene: TRBV2
J gene: TRBJ2-3
D gene: TRBD2
clone size: .
CDR3 protein: CASGLAGGTDTQYF
CDR3 DNA: TGTGCCAGCGGACTAGCGGGGGGCACAGATACGCAGTATTTT

CDR3 length: 16
V gene: TRBV7-2
J gene: TRBJ2-1
D gene: .
clone size: .
CDR3 protein: CASSRTVFGPYNEQFF
CDR3 DNA: TGTGCCAGCAGCCGGACTGTTTTCGGCCCCTACAATGAGCAGTTCTTC

CDR3 length: 15
V gene: TRBV27
J gene: TRBJ1-4
D gene: TRBD1
clone size: .
CDR3 protein: CASSSADRVNEKLFF
CDR3 DNA: TGTGCCAGCAGTTCGGCGGACAGGGTCAATGAAAAACTGTTTTTT

CDR3 length: 14
V gene: TRBV7-2
J gene: TRBJ1-1
D gene: .
clone size: .
CDR3 protein: CASSLMTLGTEAFF
CDR3 DNA: TGTGCCAGCAGCTTAATGACCCTGGGCACTGAAGCTTTCTTT

CDR3 length: 14
V gene: TRBV7-9
J gene: TRBJ1-4
D gene: .
clone size: .
CDR3 protein: CASSGGQTNEKLFF
CDR3 DNA: TGTGCCAGCAGCGGGGGGCAGACTAATGAAAAACTGTTTTTT

CDR3 length: 14
V gene: TRBV19
J gene: TRBJ1-5
D gene: TRBD1
clone size: .
CDR3 protein: CASSSATGLGAQHF
CDR3 DNA: TGTGCCAGTAGTTCGGCGACAGGGCTCGGGGCCCAGCATTTT

CDR3 length: 13
V gene: TRBV6-1
J gene: TRBJ1-5
D gene: .
clone size: .
CDR3 protein: CASSPQGSQPQHF
CDR3 DNA: TGTGCCAGCAGTCCACAAGGGTCCCAGCCCCAGCATTTT

CDR3 length: 13
V gene: TRBV6-5
J gene: TRBJ2-7
D gene: .
clone size: .
CDR3 protein: CASSYSASTEQYF
CDR3 DNA: TGTGCCAGCAGTTACTCTGCATCCACCGAGCAGTACTTC

CDR3 length: 15
V gene: TRBV15
J gene: TRBJ1-4
D gene: .
clone size: .
CDR3 protein: CATSRDPGLDEKLFF
CDR3 DNA: TGTGCCACCAGCAGAGATCCGGGACTCGATGAAAAACTGTTTTTT

CDR3 length: 13
V gene: TRBV7-9
J gene: TRBJ1-2
D gene: TRBD1
clone size: once
CDR3 protein: CASSLDGTDSFGF
CDR3 DNA: TGTGCCAGCAGCTTAGATGGGACAGATTCCTTCGGCTTC

CDR3 length: 17
V gene: TRBV7-3
J gene: TRBJ2-1
D gene: .
clone size: few
CDR3 protein: CASSRSSGTSSYNEQFF
CDR3 DNA: TGTGCCAGCAGCCGGTCTTCCGGGACCAGCTCCTACAATGAGCAGTTCTTC

CDR3 length: 14
V gene: TRBV4-3
J gene: TRBJ1-2
D gene: .
clone size: .
CDR3 protein: CASSQDAKDNGYTF
CDR3 DNA: TGCGCCAGCAGCCAAGACGCAAAAGACAATGGCTACACCTTC

CDR3 length: 11
V gene: TRBV23-1
J gene: TRBJ2-1
D gene: .
clone size: .
CDR3 protein: CASSQWREQFF
CDR3 DNA: TGCGCCAGCAGTCAATGGAGGGAGCAGTTCTTC

CDR3 length: 11
V gene: TRBV29-1
J gene: TRBJ2-1
D gene: .
clone size: once
CDR3 protein: CSVPGDLEQFF
CDR3 DNA: TGCAGCGTTCCGGGGGACCTTGAGCAGTTCTTC

CDR3 length: 12
V gene: TRBV27
J gene: TRBJ2-2
D gene: .
clone size: .
CDR3 protein: CASSLRIGELFF
CDR3 DNA: TGTGCCAGCAGTTTACGGATCGGGGAGCTGTTTTTT

CDR3 length: 13
V gene: TRBV7-8
J gene: TRBJ2-1
D gene: .
clone size: .
CDR3 protein: CASSLGPYNEQFF
CDR3 DNA: TGTGCCAGCAGCTTAGGACCCTACAATGAGCAGTTCTTC

CDR3 length: 17
V gene: TRBV5-4
J gene: TRBJ2-3
D gene: TRBD2
clone size: .
CDR3 protein: CASSSLAGGRVFDTQYF
CDR3 DNA: TGTGCCAGCAGCTCCCTAGCGGGGGGGCGGGTGTTTGATACGCAGTATTTT

CDR3 length: 14
V gene: TRBV5-6
J gene: TRBJ1-3
D gene: TRBD1
clone size: .
CDR3 protein: CASSRDRGRNTIYF
CDR3 DNA: TGTGCCAGCAGCCGGGACAGGGGAAGAAACACCATATATTTT